This TCR beta chain emerged from a study of shared clonotypes between healthy human individuals. Study-level results: Clonotypes shared by all four donors outscored non-shared clonotypes in generation probability. Relative to memory subsets, naive subsets generally showed larger estimated richness.

This CDR3 region has 18 residues. V dropped 2 bases and J dropped 2 bases, with 20 bases sitting between them. The germline V gene encodes CDR1 SEHNR and CDR2 FQNEAQ (reference sequence). From CD4+ cells came CD45RA+ naive and CD45RA-negative memory subsets. Original processing methods: There were no quality scores in the junction-only immunoSEQ sequences, so filtering differed. The protocol was immunoSEQ multiplex PCR, while the TCRdb copy is restricted to in-frame clones and leaves out a portion. V and J calls and clone size come straight from that table; D and trimming were deduced from the DNA. Among 500,000 to 550,000 clones listed, approximately 95% were seen once. As to this clone: Its matching antigen is unknown.

Sample: naive CD4+ T cells sorted from blood. Subset denoted: CD45RA+ positively selected. The chain links TRBV7-9 to TRBJ2-3, with D uncertain. The TCR comes from a woman in her thirties in good health. This CDR3 is CASSLSGSGPLLTDTQYF. The CDR3 coding sequence is TGTGCCAGCAGCTTATCTGGGTCCGGGCCTTTACTCACAGATACGCAGTATTTT.